These 29 T cell receptor beta chains originate from one sample sequenced in a study of blood T cell repertoires in COVID-19. The method was immunoSEQ multiplex PCR; TCRdb's version includes in-frame clones alone and lacks a portion of them. The top ten hold more than 3% of the sample, which has around 370,000 clones, more than 75% seen once. Sequenced material: peripheral blood. The receptors derive from a woman younger than 30 who had recovered from COVID-19.

The genes are TRBV7-2 and TRBJ2-1; 7 bases map to TRBD1. The CDR3 spans 17 residues. Germline V gene sequence: CDR1 SGHTA, CDR2 FQGNSA. The V segment lost 1 base and the J segment 0 bases; nucleotides outside the gene matches: 6. The CDR3 bases are TGTGCCAGCAGCTTAGGGGGGACAGCGAGCTCCTACAATGAGCAGTTCTTC. Amino acids: CASSLGGTASSYNEQFF.

The CDR3 nucleotides read TGCGCCAGCAGCCAAGAGAGGGCTACTGAAGCTTTCTTT. Its translation is CASSQERATEAFF. This chain uses TRBV4-3 with TRBJ1-1; D call uncertain. Between the trimmed V and J ends, which lost 0 bases and 5 bases, there was a span of 7 bases. The CDR3 extends over 13 amino acids. The germline V gene has CDR1 LGHNA and CDR2 YSLEER.

This rearrangement joins TRBV25-1 to TRBJ1-3; D remains unclear. V was shortened by 1 base and J by 0 bases, with 4 bases between the two germline ends. CDR3 length: 14 amino acids. Germline CDR1 reads MGHDK; CDR2 reads SYGVNS. In nucleotides, the CDR3 is TGTGCCAGCAGTGAATCGGGCTCTGGAAACACCATATATTTT. As protein: CASSESGSGNTIYF.

The V and J genes are TRBV19 and TRBJ1-1; D call uncertain. This CDR3 contains 14 residues. The germline CDR1 and CDR2 sequences are LNHDA and SQIVND (reference sequence). The V end lost 5 bases, the J end lost 1 base, and 11 bases lay between the germline ends. As DNA, the CDR3 is TGTGCCAGTAGTCCCCCAGTTCGGAACACTGAAGCTTTCTTT. Protein sequence: CASSPPVRNTEAFF.

The rearrangement uses TRBV4-1 and TRBJ1-3; D gene unclear. Germline V gene data show CDR1 as MGHRA and CDR2 as YSYEKL. The CDR3 has 18 residues. Trimming cost V 3 bases and J 0 bases, with 18 bases left between them. CDR3: CASSQLTLQVLSGNTIYF. CDR3 bases: TGCGCCAGCAGCCAGTTGACCCTCCAGGTTCTCTCTGGAAACACCATATATTTT.

This chain connects TRBV4-1 to TRBJ1-4; no clear D gene. This CDR3 is 16 amino acids long. Per the germline V gene, CDR1 is MGHRA and CDR2 is YSYEKL. Trimming shortened V by 5 bases and J by 7 bases, and 20 bases separated the two germline ends. CDR3 DNA: TGCGCCAGCAGCTCCCTGGACTTGGCTTTGGGTGAAAAACTGTTTTTT. Residues: CASSSLDLALGEKLFF.

The V gene is TRBV6-1, the J gene TRBJ1-6, with D hard to call. Trimming left V 4 bases short and J 0 bases short, with 13 bases between. Germline CDR1 is MNHNS and CDR2 is SASEGT. The CDR3 runs 17 residues. The CDR3: CASSGRGAGSYNSPLHF. DNA for the CDR3: TGTGCCAGCAGTGGTCGGGGAGCTGGCTCCTATAATTCACCCCTCCACTTT.

The J gene is TRBJ2-4, the V gene TRBV2; the match to TRBD2 covers 9 bases. This CDR3 is 14 amino acids long. V was pared by 10 bases and J by 5 bases, with 9 bases of the junction left unmatched. CDR1 and CDR2 from the germline V gene are SNHLY and FYNNEI. This CDR3 reads CATALAGRQNIQYF. CDR3 coding DNA: TGTGCCACCGCCCTAGCGGGACGACAAAACATTCAGTACTTC. Full variable domain (missing parts from reference TRBV2 and TRBJ2-4): EPEVTQTPSHQVTQMGQEVILRCVPISNHLYFYWYRQILGQKVEFLVSFYNNEISEKSEIFDDQFSVERPDGSNFTLKIRSTKLEDSAMYFCATALAGRQNIQYFGAGTRLSVL.

The J gene is TRBJ2-1, the V gene TRBV18, with D unclear. Germline-derived CDR1 and CDR2 are KGHSH and LQKENI. The CDR3 has 15 amino acids. The V and J ends lost 3 bases and 6 bases respectively, with 15 bases between them. CDR3: CASSPRYTRINEQFF. Here the CDR3 DNA reads TGTGCCAGCTCACCCAGATATACGCGGATCAATGAGCAGTTCTTC.

V gene TRBV5-4 combines with J gene TRBJ1-1; 11 positions agree with TRBD1. This CDR3 spans 15 amino acids. Germline trimming cut 0 bases from V and 5 bases from J; bases unmatched to any gene: 3. CDR1 is SGHNT, CDR2 YYREEE, per germline (reference sequence). The CDR3 DNA follows: TGTGCCAGCAGCTTGGAGGGACAGGGGGGGACTGAAGCTTTCTTT. Amino acids: CASSLEGQGGTEAFF.

The V call is TRBV6-5, the J call TRBJ1-2; no clear D gene. The length of the CDR3 is 13 residues. Trimming took 6 bases from V and 2 from J, leaving 10 bases between them. The germline gives CDR1 MNHEY, CDR2 SVGAGI. Here the CDR3 reads CASSRDENYGYTF. The CDR3 DNA follows: TGTGCCAGCAGCCGAGATGAGAACTATGGCTACACCTTC.

The V and J genes are TRBV4-3 and TRBJ2-7, with 9 bases identical to TRBD2. There are 15 residues in the CDR3. Germline CDR1 is LGHNA and CDR2 is YSLEER. Trimming removed 0 bases from V and 4 bases from J; junction bases left unmatched: 4. The CDR3 is CASSQEASGTYEQYV. The CDR3 region has the DNA TGCGCCAGCAGCCAAGAGGCTAGCGGGACGTACGAGCAGTACGTC.

Turning to this clone: A read error may account for a junction end that differs from germline. The V and J genes are TRBV10-1 and TRBJ2-1; 12 nucleotides line up with TRBD2. Germline V gene lookup returns CDR1 WNHNN and CDR2 SYGVQD (reference sequence). The CDR3 length is 17 residues. DNA of the CDR3: TGCGCCAGCAGTGAGGGACCTGGACTAGCGGGAATCAATAAGCAGTTCTTC. It specifies CASSEGPGLAGINKQFF.

The chain links TRBV2 to TRBJ2-5; possible D gene TRBD2, 6 bases. Germline CDR1 reads SNHLY; CDR2 reads FYNNEI. This CDR3 region has 12 residues. V shed 8 bases and J shed 2 bases, with 9 bases lying between them. CDR3 DNA: TGTGCCAGCCGGGACTTACAAGAGACCCAGTACTTC. It yields the protein CASRDLQETQYF.

This clone was counted a single time. The chain is built from TRBV14 and TRBJ2-2, with 13 positions matching TRBD2. CDR1 and CDR2 from the germline V gene are SGHDN and FVKESK. The junction had 8 bases not matched to a gene; V was cut back by 0 bases and J by 7 bases. There are 18 residues in the CDR3. The CDR3 DNA sequence: TGTGCCAGCAGCCAAGATTTTTGGACTAGCGGGAGAGGCGGGGAGCTGTTTTTT. Its translation is CASSQDFWTSGRGGELFF.

The CDR3 sequence: CASSTAGTSDYEQFF. CDR3 bases: TGCGCCAGCAGCACTGCCGGGACTAGTGACTATGAGCAGTTCTTC. The J gene is TRBJ2-1, the V gene TRBV5-1; TRBD2 matches 8 bases. The CDR3 consists of 15 residues. V lost 4 bases to trimming and J lost 8 bases; unmatched junction nucleotides: 11. Germline V gene lookup returns CDR1 SGHRS and CDR2 YFSETQ.

This chain joins TRBV11-2 and TRBJ2-7; 7 bases fit TRBD2. Germline CDR1 is SGHAT and CDR2 is FQNNGV. J gave up 4 bases and V 3 bases, and 3 bases lay outside the gene matches. The CDR3 has 13 residues. This CDR3 is CASSLGGTYEQYV. DNA of the CDR3: TGTGCCAGCAGCTTGGGGGGGACGTACGAGCAGTACGTC.

The chain combines TRBV27 with TRBJ1-5, with a tentative D call TRBD1 (6 bases). The germline V and J ends were trimmed by 9 bases and 6 bases, with 6 bases remaining between them. The CDR3 runs 10 residues. Germline V gene data show CDR1 as MNHEY and CDR2 as SMNVEV (reference sequence). The CDR3 DNA is TGTGCCAGACAGGGTCAGCCCCAGCATTTT. Protein sequence: CARQGQPQHF.

The chain links TRBV27 to TRBJ1-2, with 7 bases that match TRBD1. This CDR3 region has 14 residues. Germline-derived CDR1 and CDR2 are MNHEY and SMNVEV (reference sequence). V trimming: 5 bases; J trimming: 3 bases; junction bases outside the gene matches: 6. CDR3 nucleotide sequence: TGTGCCAGCAGTACAGGGGTAGGAGACTATGGCTACACCTTC. Translating gives CASSTGVGDYGYTF.

This chain joins TRBV11-3 and TRBJ2-3, with 12 bases fitting TRBD1. This CDR3 region has 15 residues. CDR1 and CDR2 (germline): SGHNT, YENEEA. The V segment lost 5 bases and the J segment 9 bases; nucleotides outside the gene matches: 9. This CDR3 reads CASSPRGTGGETQYF. In DNA, the CDR3 is TGTGCCAGCAGCCCCCGGGGGACAGGGGGCGAAACGCAGTATTTT.

The rearrangement links TRBV5-8 to TRBJ2-3, with D tentatively TRBD2 (6 bases). CDR1 SGHTS and CDR2 YDEGEE come from the germline V gene. The CDR3 is 18 amino acids. V was clipped by 2 bases and J by 1 base, with 20 bases between them. CDR3 sequence reads: CASSLDGGRRTRTDTQYF. The CDR3 DNA reads TGTGCCAGCAGCTTAGATGGAGGGAGGCGCACCCGCACAGATACGCAGTATTTT.

This clone occurred once. The genes are TRBV29-1 and TRBJ1-1, with D hard to call. This CDR3 comprises 12 residues. V lost 5 bases and J lost 5, with 12 bases in between. The germline CDR1 and CDR2 sequences are SQVTM and ANQGSEA. CDR3 bases: TGCAGCGTTCGTCGGGGAGGGACTGAAGCTTTCTTT. The encoded protein is CSVRRGGTEAFF. The whole variable domain, remainder taken from reference TRBV29-1 and TRBJ1-1, is SAVISQKPSRDICQRGTSLTIQCQVDSQVTMMFWYRQQPGQSLTLIATANQGSEATYESGFVIDKFPISRPNLTFSTLTVSNMSPEDSSIYLCSVRRGGTEAFFGQGTRLTVV.

The V gene is TRBV4-1, the J gene TRBJ2-1; 9 bases are shared with TRBD2. With V trimmed by 4 bases and J by 4 bases, 11 bases remained unmatched. CDR1 and CDR2 from the germline V gene are MGHRA and YSYEKL. The CDR3 has 17 amino acids. CDR3 sequence: CASSPIRLAGPYNEQFF. CDR3 DNA: TGCGCCAGCAGCCCCATAAGGCTAGCGGGGCCATACAATGAGCAGTTCTTC.

This sequence joins TRBV2 and TRBJ2-5, with TRBD2 identical over 11 bases. J gave up 5 bases and V 7 bases, and 12 bases lay outside the gene matches. The CDR3 extends over 16 amino acids. The V gene's germline CDR1 is SNHLY and CDR2 FYNNEI. The CDR3 here is CASKSHSGRAGETQYF. The DNA of the CDR3 is TGTGCCAGCAAATCCCATAGCGGGAGGGCCGGGGAGACCCAGTACTTC.

This chain joins TRBV6-2 or TRBV6-3 and TRBJ1-5; weak D call: TRBD1 (5 bases). The CDR3 is 16 residues long. The germline CDR1 and CDR2 sequences are MNHEY and SVGEGT. Trimming took off 2 bases at V and 0 bases at J, with 11 bases between the two ends. The CDR3 loop reads CASSYMGGHSNQPQHF. CDR3 nucleotide sequence: TGTGCCAGCAGTTACATGGGCGGACATAGCAATCAGCCCCAGCATTTT.

The gene calls are TRBV19 and TRBJ2-3; 12 bases are a match to TRBD2. Germline values: CDR1 LNHDA, CDR2 SQIVND (reference sequence). The CDR3 runs to 15 residues. After removal of 7 bases from V and 4 bases from J, the junction contained 6 bases not matched to a gene. The DNA of the CDR3 is TGTGCCAGTAAGCCGACTAGCGGGAGATCAGATACGCAGTATTTT. Protein product: CASKPTSGRSDTQYF. The whole variable domain, remainder taken from reference TRBV19 and TRBJ2-3, is DGGITQSPKYLFRKEGQNVTLSCEQNLNHDAMYWYRQDPGQGLRLIYYSQIVNDFQKGDIAEGYSVSREKKESFPLTVTSAQKNPTAFYLCASKPTSGRSDTQYFGPGTRLTVL.

This clone was seen only once. The chain recombines TRBV7-9 with TRBJ2-1; 10 positions match TRBD2. From germline, CDR1 is SEHNR and CDR2 FQNEAQ (reference sequence). V was pared by 5 bases and J by 0 bases, with 7 bases of the junction left unmatched. The CDR3 has 17 amino acids. Here the CDR3 DNA reads TGTGCCAGCAGCAAAGGACTAGCGGCCAGCTCCTACAATGAGCAGTTCTTC. Protein product: CASSKGLAASSYNEQFF.

The CDR3 protein is CASSFGASSGNYEQYV. In nucleotides, the CDR3 is TGTGCCAGCAGCTTTGGGGCCTCTAGCGGAAATTACGAGCAGTACGTC. The chain carries TRBV5-6 and TRBJ2-7, with 7 bases matching TRBD2. After removal of 2 bases from V and 4 bases from J, the junction contained 12 bases not matched to a gene. The CDR3 has 16 amino acids. Germline loops: CDR1 SGHDT, CDR2 YYEEEE.

The chain is built from TRBV29-1 and TRBJ1-5; TRBD1 might be the D (5 bases). CDR1 SQVTM and CDR2 ANQGSEA come from the germline V gene. The CDR3 is made up of 15 amino acids. The ends were cut back, 4 bases at V and 2 bases at J, with 15 bases in the middle. DNA of the CDR3: TGCAGCGTTGGGTTGGGAGGGGAGGGCAATCAGCCCCAGCATTTT. Encoded protein: CSVGLGGEGNQPQHF.